This is a list of T cell receptor beta chains from one sample in a study of T cells in localized non-small cell lung cancer. Using immunoSEQ multiplex PCR, the repertoire was profiled, and TCRdb retains in-frame clones only, with some absent. The repertoire holds about 33,000 clones, with 85% to 90% as singletons. This specimen was peripheral blood, taken before any cancer treatment. All receptors derive from a man aged 40 to 70 with stage I lung adenocarcinoma. Each CDR3 is given with its conserved first and last residue. The D gene is left open where the match is weak. Only part of the rows carry a size: once, few, many, or a class if the clone is expanded.

CDR3 DNA: TGTGCCAGCACTGACCGCAGGGGGCTGCATGGCTACACCTTC; CDR3 protein: CASTDRRGLHGYTF; clone size: .; V gene: TRBV19; CDR3 length: 14; J gene: TRBJ1-2; D gene: TRBD1
CDR3 DNA: TGTGCCAGCAGCCCCCACGCTCCGGGCAGAGGGAATTCACCCCTCCACTTT; CDR3 protein: CASSPHAPGRGNSPLHF; clone size: .; V gene: TRBV7-2; CDR3 length: 17; J gene: TRBJ1-6; D gene: .
CDR3 DNA: TGTGCCAGCAATTACGAACCACGGGGGGCCCTCCACTTT; CDR3 protein: CASNYEPRGALHF; clone size: .; V gene: TRBV6-6; CDR3 length: 13; J gene: TRBJ1-6; D gene: .
CDR3 DNA: TGTGCCAGCAGTGAATACGGACAGGGGAAAGCTTTCTTT; CDR3 protein: CASSEYGQGKAFF; clone size: .; V gene: TRBV25-1; CDR3 length: 13; J gene: TRBJ1-1; D gene: TRBD1
CDR3 DNA: TGTGCCAGCAGCACACCAGCCAAGGGGAGCACCGGGGAGCTGTTTTTT; CDR3 protein: CASSTPAKGSTGELFF; clone size: few; V gene: TRBV27; CDR3 length: 16; J gene: TRBJ2-2; D gene: .
CDR3 DNA: TGTGCCAGCAGCCGAAGGTTGGGGGCAACTAATGAAAAACTGTTTTTT; CDR3 protein: CASSRRLGATNEKLFF; clone size: .; V gene: TRBV27; CDR3 length: 16; J gene: TRBJ1-4; D gene: .
CDR3 DNA: TGTGCCATCAGTGAGCCAACACAGGGGTGGACCGGGGAGCTGTTTTTT; CDR3 protein: CAISEPTQGWTGELFF; clone size: .; V gene: TRBV10-3; CDR3 length: 16; J gene: TRBJ2-2; D gene: TRBD1
CDR3 DNA: TGCGCCAGCAGCTCTGCCACAGGGAGGGGCACAGATACGCAGTATTTT; CDR3 protein: CASSSATGRGTDTQYF; clone size: .; V gene: TRBV5-1; CDR3 length: 16; J gene: TRBJ2-3; D gene: .
CDR3 DNA: TGTGCCAGCAGCGTAGTCGGACAGGGGGGTTCACCCCTCCACTTT; CDR3 protein: CASSVVGQGGSPLHF; clone size: .; V gene: TRBV9; CDR3 length: 15; J gene: TRBJ1-6; D gene: TRBD1
CDR3 DNA: TGTGCCAGCACAGGTTCTACGGACAATGAGCAGTTCTTC; CDR3 protein: CASTGSTDNEQFF; clone size: once; V gene: TRBV19; CDR3 length: 13; J gene: TRBJ2-1; D gene: .
CDR3 DNA: TGCAGCGTTGAAGATTGGTCTCCCCGCTGGGGCTATGGCTACACCTTC; CDR3 protein: CSVEDWSPRWGYGYTF; clone size: .; V gene: TRBV29-1; CDR3 length: 16; J gene: TRBJ1-2; D gene: .
CDR3 DNA: TGTGCCAGCTCACCGGGCGACGGATTTGGAAACACCATATATTTT; CDR3 protein: CASSPGDGFGNTIYF; clone size: .; V gene: TRBV18; CDR3 length: 15; J gene: TRBJ1-3; D gene: .
CDR3 DNA: TGTGCCTGGAGTCCGGGGCCCTTGGAGCAGTACTTC; CDR3 protein: CAWSPGPLEQYF; clone size: .; V gene: TRBV30; CDR3 length: 12; J gene: TRBJ2-7; D gene: .
CDR3 DNA: TGTGCCATCAGTGAGTCGAAAAGCCTCCGGGGCACAGATACGCAGTATTTT; CDR3 protein: CAISESKSLRGTDTQYF; clone size: .; V gene: TRBV10-3; CDR3 length: 17; J gene: TRBJ2-3; D gene: .
CDR3 DNA: TGTGCCAGCAGTGAAATCCAGGGGTCTTCACCCCTCCACTTT; CDR3 protein: CASSEIQGSSPLHF; clone size: few; V gene: TRBV2; CDR3 length: 14; J gene: TRBJ1-6; D gene: .
CDR3 DNA: TGTGCCAGCAGCTTTTCCGGGACAGGGTATGGCTACACCTTC; CDR3 protein: CASSFSGTGYGYTF; clone size: .; V gene: TRBV7-8; CDR3 length: 14; J gene: TRBJ1-2; D gene: TRBD1
CDR3 DNA: TGTGCCAGCAGTGAGGAAGTTAGGGGGCCCCAGCATTTT; CDR3 protein: CASSEEVRGPQHF; clone size: .; V gene: TRBV6-1; CDR3 length: 13; J gene: TRBJ1-5; D gene: .
CDR3 DNA: TGTGCCAGCAGCTCCTACGTGGACAGGGAACGTGGCTACACCTTC; CDR3 protein: CASSSYVDRERGYTF; clone size: .; V gene: TRBV13; CDR3 length: 15; J gene: TRBJ1-2; D gene: TRBD1
CDR3 DNA: TGCGCCAGCAGCCCTCCGGGACAGGGATACAATGAGCAGTTCTTC; CDR3 protein: CASSPPGQGYNEQFF; clone size: .; V gene: TRBV5-1; CDR3 length: 15; J gene: TRBJ2-1; D gene: TRBD1
CDR3 DNA: TGCGCCAGCGGCACCGGGACAGCCTTAAAAGCTTTCTTT; CDR3 protein: CASGTGTALKAFF; clone size: .; V gene: TRBV5-1; CDR3 length: 13; J gene: TRBJ1-1; D gene: TRBD1
CDR3 DNA: TGTGCCAGCAGCCCCCCCGCGGGGCAAGAGACCCAGTACTTC; CDR3 protein: CASSPPAGQETQYF; clone size: .; V gene: TRBV5-5; CDR3 length: 14; J gene: TRBJ2-5; D gene: .
CDR3 DNA: TGTGCCTGGAGTCTCGGAGTGGATACGCAGTATTTT; CDR3 protein: CAWSLGVDTQYF; clone size: .; V gene: TRBV30; CDR3 length: 12; J gene: TRBJ2-3; D gene: .
CDR3 DNA: TGTGCCAGCAGCCGGGCGGATAGTATGAACACTGAAGCTTTCTTT; CDR3 protein: CASSRADSMNTEAFF; clone size: .; V gene: TRBV4-2; CDR3 length: 15; J gene: TRBJ1-1; D gene: .
CDR3 DNA: TGTGCCAGCAGCTGGGGGACAGGCCCTGCCAGGGAGACCCAGTACTTC; CDR3 protein: CASSWGTGPARETQYF; clone size: .; V gene: TRBV11-2; CDR3 length: 16; J gene: TRBJ2-5; D gene: TRBD1
CDR3 DNA: TGTGCCAGCAGCTTCGGCGGGGGGATACGGACCCAGTACTTC; CDR3 protein: CASSFGGGIRTQYF; clone size: .; V gene: TRBV11-1; CDR3 length: 14; J gene: TRBJ2-5; D gene: TRBD2
CDR3 DNA: TGTGCAAGTCGCTTTGCGGGACCAGCGAACACCGGGGAGCTGTTTTTT; CDR3 protein: CASRFAGPANTGELFF; clone size: .; V gene: TRBV12-2; CDR3 length: 16; J gene: TRBJ2-2; D gene: .